These 19 T cell receptor beta chains came from one sample sequenced in a study of T cells after posttransplantation cyclophosphamide. Generated by immunoSEQ multiplex PCR, the TCRdb table keeps only in-frame clones and is missing some. The sample lists more than 9,000 clones, none appearing once, the ten largest making up approximately 15%. Cyclophosphamide on days +3 and +4 followed busulfan-fludarabine conditioning and a marrow graft. The material was PBMCs, obtained after allogeneic stem cell transplant with posttransplant cyclophosphamide. The receptor source for this set is a female patient aged 35-55 years who received an allogeneic stem cell transplant from a related donor, was CMV-positive, and had no GVHD. Some T cells may have originated in the graft donor.

This clone has at least ten counts. This chain connects TRBV6-4 to TRBJ2-3, with 9 bases fitting TRBD2. After removal of 6 bases from V and 0 bases from J, the junction contained 4 bases not matched to a gene. The CDR3 has 15 amino acids. Germline V gene sequence: CDR1 MRHNA, CDR2 SNTAGT. DNA of the CDR3: TGTGCCAGCAGACTTAGCGGGGGAAGCACAGATACGCAGTATTTT. It codes for CASRLSGGSTDTQYF.

This clone has at least ten counts. The chain employs TRBV4-1 and TRBJ1-2; 8 nucleotides match TRBD1. The CDR3 runs 14 residues. Trimming cost V 6 bases and J 5 bases; bases outside gene matches: 8. From germline, CDR1 is MGHRA and CDR2 YSYEKL. The CDR3: CASRETGDYYGYTF. In DNA form, the CDR3 reads TGCGCCAGCAGAGAGACAGGGGATTATTATGGCTACACCTTC.

This clone appeared many times. V and J are TRBV27 and TRBJ2-7, with TRBD2 matching 7 bases. The CDR3 consists of 14 residues. Trimming cost V 5 bases and J 3 bases; bases outside gene matches: 7. From germline, CDR1 is MNHEY and CDR2 SMNVEV (reference sequence). CDR3: CASSGTWGGYEQYF. The CDR3, as DNA: TGTGCCAGCAGTGGGACCTGGGGGGGCTACGAGCAGTACTTC.

This clone was seen a few times. This rearrangement joins TRBV2 to TRBJ2-3; TRBD1 matches 7 bases. The length of the CDR3 is 15 residues. J gave up 0 bases and V 4 bases, and 4 bases lay outside the gene matches. CDR1 SNHLY and CDR2 FYNNEI come from the germline V gene. CDR3 region: CASSGQGTSTDTQYF. In DNA, the CDR3 is TGTGCCAGCAGTGGACAGGGTACTAGCACAGATACGCAGTATTTT.

This clone came up many times. The rearrangement joins TRBV11-2 to TRBJ2-7; the D gene is possibly TRBD1 (6 bases). The germline gives CDR1 SGHAT, CDR2 FQNNGV. V was shortened by 5 bases and J by 3 bases, with 17 bases between the two germline ends. This CDR3 comprises 15 residues. DNA for the CDR3: TGTGCCAGCAGCGGCACCGGGACACAATTCTACGAGCAGTACTTC. Protein: CASSGTGTQFYEQYF.

This clone was seen repeatedly, ten times or more. V and J are TRBV10-2 and TRBJ2-3, with TRBD2 matching 7 bases. With V trimmed by 8 bases and J by 0 bases, 8 bases remained unmatched. The CDR3 consists of 15 residues. Germline values: CDR1 WSHSY, CDR2 SAAADI. DNA for the CDR3: TGCGCCAGCTTCCCTAGCGGTATAAGCACAGATACGCAGTATTTT. Its protein is CASFPSGISTDTQYF.

This clone was counted many times. The V and J genes are TRBV7-3 and TRBJ1-6; perhaps TRBD1 as D (6 bases). Per germline, CDR1 SGHTA and CDR2 FQGTGA. The CDR3 sequence is 15 residues long. Trimming removed 5 bases from V and 2 bases from J, with 10 bases in between. Written as DNA, the CDR3 is TGTGCCAGCAGCGAACGGGACACCTATAATTCACCCCTCCACTTT. This encodes CASSERDTYNSPLHF.

This clone was observed at least ten times. CDR3 bases: TGTGCCAGCTCACCGGGACAGGGCAGCGAGCAGTACTTC. This translates into CASSPGQGSEQYF. The chain uses TRBV18 and TRBJ2-7; 9 positions match TRBD1. The V gene end was trimmed by 3 bases and the J gene end by 6 bases; junction bases not matched to a gene: 3. Germline lookup yields CDR1 KGHSH and CDR2 LQKENI. The CDR3 is made up of 13 amino acids.

This clone has a count of ten or more. The CDR3, as DNA: TGTGCCACCAGCCCTACTGGACGGAGGATTTACTACGAGCAGTACTTC. Translating gives CATSPTGRRIYYEQYF. The V gene is TRBV15, the J gene TRBJ2-7; tentative D call: TRBD2 (5 bases). CDR1 is LNHNV and CDR2 is YYDKDF in the germline V gene (reference sequence). The CDR3 is 16 amino acids. Between the trimmed V and J ends, which lost 5 bases and 3 bases, there was a span of 20 bases.

This clone was seen at least ten times. The CDR3 loop is CASSLWDRGHEQYF. The CDR3, as DNA: TGTGCCAGCAGCTTGTGGGACAGGGGTCACGAGCAGTACTTC. The chain carries TRBV5-5 and TRBJ2-7; 10 nucleotides match TRBD1. Germline values: CDR1 SGHKS, CDR2 YYEKEE (reference sequence). The CDR3 totals 14 residues. V dropped 1 base and J dropped 5; count of bases not matched to a gene: 3.

This clone was picked up many times. The chain uses TRBV9 and TRBJ2-7; no firm D call. Germline V gives CDR1 SGDLS, CDR2 YYNGEE. CDR3 length equals 14 residues. The V end lost 2 bases, the J end lost 0 bases, and 9 bases lay between the germline ends. CDR3 loop: CASSVASSSYEQYF. The CDR3 DNA reads TGTGCCAGCAGCGTCGCTTCGAGCTCCTACGAGCAGTACTTC. Using reference TRBV9 and TRBJ2-7 for the parts outside the CDR3, the full variable domain is DSGVTQTPKHLITATGQRVTLRCSPRSGDLSVYWYQQSLDQGLQFLIQYYNGEERAKGNILERFSAQQFPDLHSELNLSSLELGDSALYFCASSVASSSYEQYFGPGTRLTVT.

This clone was seen only a few times. The chain uses TRBV5-1 and TRBJ2-1, with 9 nucleotides matching TRBD2. The CDR3 is made up of 15 amino acids. Unmatched junction bases numbered 5, after V lost 2 bases and J lost 5 bases. In germline, CDR1 is SGHRS, CDR2 YFSETQ. This chain's CDR3 is CASSFGGRGNNEQFF. The CDR3 nucleotides read TGCGCCAGCAGCTTTGGCGGGAGGGGAAACAATGAGCAGTTCTTC.

This clone was detected many times. This chain links TRBV5-1 with TRBJ1-4; the D is unclear. This CDR3 region has 17 residues. Trimming left V 2 bases short and J 4 bases short, with 18 bases between. The germline V gene has CDR1 SGHRS and CDR2 YFSETQ. The CDR3: CASSFSQFPLLNEKLFF. CDR3 coding DNA: TGCGCCAGCAGCTTCTCGCAGTTCCCGCTTCTTAATGAAAAACTGTTTTTT.

This clone has ten or more counts. This chain connects TRBV27 to TRBJ2-1; D unclear. The CDR3 length is 14 residues. Trimming took off 3 bases at V and 1 base at J, with 7 bases between the two ends. In germline, CDR1 is MNHEY, CDR2 SMNVEV (reference sequence). CDR3 bases: TGTGCCAGCAGTTTTGAGGATTCCTACAATGAGCAGTTCTTC. It specifies CASSFEDSYNEQFF.

This clone was counted at least ten times. This chain joins TRBV10-1 and TRBJ2-1; 9 bases map to TRBD2. This CDR3 spans 17 amino acids. With V trimmed by 8 bases and J by 5 bases, 16 bases remained unmatched. Germline V gene sequence: CDR1 WNHNN, CDR2 SYGVQD (reference sequence). CDR3 amino acids: CASRPGLASGTHNEQFF. The CDR3 DNA follows: TGCGCCAGCCGACCGGGACTAGCTAGTGGGACGCACAATGAGCAGTTCTTC.

This clone came up many times. The V and J genes are TRBV5-6 and TRBJ2-7, with D possibly being TRBD1 (6 bases). Germline values: CDR1 SGHDT, CDR2 YYEEEE. The CDR3 runs 15 residues. V lost 1 base to trimming and J lost 3 bases, with 14 bases between them. The CDR3 DNA reads as TGTGCCAGCAGCTTGAGACAGGACTTCTACTACGAGCAGTACTTC. Amino acid sequence: CASSLRQDFYYEQYF.

This clone showed up many times. This chain uses TRBV18 with TRBJ1-6; TRBD1 agrees at 8 bases. The CDR3 is 17 amino acids. Germline CDR1 reads KGHSH; CDR2 reads LQKENI. The trim removed 2 bases at V and 1 base at J, leaving 4 bases unmatched. The CDR3 region has the DNA TGTGCCAGCTCACCAGGACAGGGAGTATCCTATAATTCACCCCTCCACTTT. Translation: CASSPGQGVSYNSPLHF.

This clone was found many times. This chain joins TRBV27 and TRBJ1-2; 11 nucleotides line up with TRBD1. The CDR3 consists of 15 residues. The germline V gene has CDR1 MNHEY and CDR2 SMNVEV (reference sequence). Trimming removed 2 bases from V and 8 bases from J; junction bases left unmatched: 7. In nucleotides, the CDR3 is TGTGCCAGCAGTTTAGCCGGGACAGGGGGTTCGGGCTACACCTTC. Its protein product is CASSLAGTGGSGYTF.

This clone was recorded at least ten times. The CDR3 DNA follows: TGCGCCAGCAGCCAAGATGTATCACTAATTAACTACGAGCAGTACTTC. Protein: CASSQDVSLINYEQYF. The V gene is TRBV4-1, the J gene TRBJ2-7; D gene unclear. Trimming pared 0 bases from V and 3 bases from J, leaving 15 bases between. Germline lookup yields CDR1 MGHRA and CDR2 YSYEKL. The CDR3 is made up of 16 amino acids.